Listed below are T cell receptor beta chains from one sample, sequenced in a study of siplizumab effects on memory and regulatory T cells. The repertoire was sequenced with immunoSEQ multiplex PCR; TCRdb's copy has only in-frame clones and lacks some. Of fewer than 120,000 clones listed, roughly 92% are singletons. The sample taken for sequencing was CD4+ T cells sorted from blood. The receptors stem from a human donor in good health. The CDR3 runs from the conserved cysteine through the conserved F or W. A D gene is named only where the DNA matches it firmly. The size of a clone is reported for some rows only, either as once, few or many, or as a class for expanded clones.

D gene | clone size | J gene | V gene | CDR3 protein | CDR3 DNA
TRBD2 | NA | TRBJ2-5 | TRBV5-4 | CASSFGLEETQYF | TGTGCCAGCAGCTTTGGACTAGAAGAGACCCAGTACTTC
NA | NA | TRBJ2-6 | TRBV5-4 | CASSFASGANVLTF | TGTGCCAGCAGCTTCGCCTCGGGGGCCAACGTCCTGACTTTC
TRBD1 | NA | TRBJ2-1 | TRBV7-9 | CASSLGTGLSYNEQFF | TGTGCCAGCAGCTTAGGGACAGGTTTGTCCTACAATGAGCAGTTCTTC
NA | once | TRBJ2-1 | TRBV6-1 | CASSEIRTNNEQFF | TGTGCCAGCAGCGAAATCCGGACCAACAATGAGCAGTTCTTC
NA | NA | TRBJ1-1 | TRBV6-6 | CASSLTENTEAFF | TGTGCCAGCAGCTTGACCGAGAACACTGAAGCTTTCTTT
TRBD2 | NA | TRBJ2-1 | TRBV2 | CASSVASGGGYNEQFF | TGTGCCAGCAGTGTGGCTAGCGGGGGGGGTTACAATGAGCAGTTCTTC
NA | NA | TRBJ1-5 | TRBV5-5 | CASSWSPTGNNQPQHF | TGTGCCAGCAGCTGGAGTCCTACAGGGAACAATCAGCCCCAGCATTTT
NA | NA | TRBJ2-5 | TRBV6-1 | CASSEPAIAGGTQYF | TGTGCCAGCAGTGAACCTGCTATAGCCGGCGGGACCCAGTACTTC
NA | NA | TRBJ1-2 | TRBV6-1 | CASSGQDQGGYGYTF | TGTGCCAGCAGTGGACAGGACCAGGGCGGCTATGGCTACACCTTC
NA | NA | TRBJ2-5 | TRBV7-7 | CASSLGPTPETQYF | TGTGCCAGCAGTTTAGGGCCTACCCCAGAGACCCAGTACTTC
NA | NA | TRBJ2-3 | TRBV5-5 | CASSFSGDTQYF | TGTGCCAGCAGCTTTTCGGGGGATACGCAGTATTTT
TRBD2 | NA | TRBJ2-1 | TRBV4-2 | CASSQAWASGVSEQFF | TGTGCCAGCAGCCAAGCATGGGCTAGCGGGGTTAGTGAGCAGTTCTTC
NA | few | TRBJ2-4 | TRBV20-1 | CSARIADIQYF | TGCAGTGCTAGAATCGCGGACATTCAGTACTTC
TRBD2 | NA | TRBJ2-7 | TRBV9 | CASSPGTSGRRRGYEQYF | TGTGCCAGCAGCCCCGGGACTAGCGGGAGAAGAAGGGGCTACGAGCAGTACTTC
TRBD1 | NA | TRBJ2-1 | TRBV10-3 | CAISDSRTGGDEQFF | TGTGCCATCAGTGATAGTAGGACAGGGGGCGATGAGCAGTTCTTC
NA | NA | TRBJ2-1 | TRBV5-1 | CASSLASGGKGNEQFF | TGCGCCAGCAGCTTGGCCTCTGGGGGGAAGGGCAATGAGCAGTTCTTC
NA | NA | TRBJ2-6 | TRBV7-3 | CASSTLGVISGANVLTF | TGTGCCAGCAGCACCCTTGGGGTTATCTCTGGGGCCAACGTCCTGACTTTC
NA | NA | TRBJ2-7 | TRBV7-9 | CASSRAGESYEQYF | TGTGCCAGCAGCCGGGCAGGGGAGTCCTACGAGCAGTACTTC
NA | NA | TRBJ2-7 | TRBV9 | CASSVEGEGPYEQYF | TGTGCCAGCAGCGTAGAGGGGGAAGGGCCCTACGAGCAGTACTTC